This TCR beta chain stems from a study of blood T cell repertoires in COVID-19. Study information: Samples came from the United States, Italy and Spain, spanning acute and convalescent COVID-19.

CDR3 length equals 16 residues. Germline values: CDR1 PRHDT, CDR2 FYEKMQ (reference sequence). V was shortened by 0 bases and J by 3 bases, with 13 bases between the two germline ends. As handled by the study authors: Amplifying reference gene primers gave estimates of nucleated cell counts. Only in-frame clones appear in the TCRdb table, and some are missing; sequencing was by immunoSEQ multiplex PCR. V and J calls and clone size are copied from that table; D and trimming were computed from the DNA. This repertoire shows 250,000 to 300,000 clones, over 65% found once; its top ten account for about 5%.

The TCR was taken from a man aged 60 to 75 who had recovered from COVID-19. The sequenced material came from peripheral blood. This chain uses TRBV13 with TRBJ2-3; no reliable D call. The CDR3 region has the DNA TGTGCCAGCAGCTTAGGGGGCAGGCCCCGGACAGATACGCAGTATTTT. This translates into CASSLGGRPRTDTQYF.